These 8 T cell receptor beta chains originate from one sample sequenced in a study of T cells in Graves' hyperthyroidism and ophthalmopathy. Amplified TCR beta CDR3 regions derived from RNA transcripts. HTBI primers were used for first-round RT-PCR of the TCR CDR3. MiXCR was run by TCRdb on the multiplex PCR reads, yielding one entry per CDR3 protein. The repertoire includes more than 300,000 distinct CDR3 sequences, about 13% of them detected once, and 9.2% sits in the top ten. Sequenced sample: blood. These receptors came from a woman younger than 30 with Graves' hyperthyroidism.

The chain is built from TRBV24-1 and TRBJ2-5, with TRBD1 matching over 9 bases. V lost 7 bases to trimming and J lost 4 bases; unmatched junction nucleotides: 12. Germline CDR1 KGHDR, CDR2 SFDVKD. This CDR3 has 16 residues. The CDR3 bases are TGTGCCACCAGCCACTCGACGGGACAGGGAGCAGAGACCCAGTACTTC. It yields the protein CATSHSTGQGAETQYF.

The CDR3 here is CASRVLLQETQYF. The CDR3 coding sequence is TGTGCCAGCAGGGTCTTACTCCAAGAGACCCAGTACTTC. This chain joins TRBV6-1 and TRBJ2-5, with D uncertain. The CDR3 has 13 residues. Germline-derived CDR1 and CDR2 are MNHNS and SASEGT. With 6 bases removed from V and 1 base from J, the gap between germline ends came to 9 bases.

The CDR3 DNA reads TGTGCCAGCAGCCAAGAACGGCGGACTCTGAGGAGGGGACCTAAAGAGACCCAGTACTTC. Amino acid sequence: CASSQERRTLRRGPKETQYF. The V gene is TRBV3-1, the J gene TRBJ2-5; D might be TRBD2 (6 bases). The CDR3 extends over 20 amino acids. Trimming removed 0 bases at V and 3 bases at J, with 26 bases between. Germline CDR1 and CDR2: LGHDT and YNNKEL (reference sequence).

The table lists this clonotype with many counts. The chain recombines TRBV13 with TRBJ2-7, with 8 nucleotides matching TRBD1. The V and J ends lost 1 base and 2 bases, in that order; junction bases with no gene match: 7. The CDR3 sequence is 16 residues long. Germline V CDR1 and CDR2: PRHDT, FYEKMQ (reference sequence). In DNA form, the CDR3 reads TGTGCCAGCAGCTTAGTCCTGGGACAGGATCCCTACGAGCAGTACTTC. This encodes CASSLVLGQDPYEQYF.

This clonotype was detected ten times or more. The J gene is TRBJ2-2, the V gene TRBV6-1, with D tentatively TRBD1 (6 bases). V lost 5 bases and J lost 0, with 13 bases in between. Germline loops: CDR1 MNHNS, CDR2 SASEGT. The CDR3 consists of 16 residues. This chain's CDR3 is CASSKRTDANTGELFF. As DNA, the CDR3 is TGTGCCAGCAGTAAAAGGACAGACGCGAACACCGGGGAGCTGTTTTTT.

Only a few counts were recorded for this clonotype. The chain joins TRBV5-4 to TRBJ2-5; TRBD1 matches 9 bases. Germline V gene sequence: CDR1 SGHNT, CDR2 YYREEE (reference sequence). Losses at the gene ends were 4 bases for V and 2 bases for J; bases not matched to a gene: 3. CDR3 size: 14 residues. The CDR3 nucleotides are TGTGCCAGCAGCGTGACAGGGGGTCAAGAGACCCAGTACTTC. This encodes CASSVTGGQETQYF.

This clonotype has more than one count but fewer than ten. The genes are TRBV24-1 and TRBJ2-2; TRBD2 agrees at 9 bases. This CDR3 has 16 residues. V was clipped by 4 bases and J by 6 bases; unmatched bases: 8. Germline V CDR1 and CDR2: KGHDR, SFDVKD. The DNA of the CDR3 is TGTGCCACCAGTGACGCCGGGACTAGCATTCCCGGGGAGCTGTTTTTT. The encoded protein is CATSDAGTSIPGELFF.

The chain recombines TRBV6-4 with TRBJ2-2; D is uncertain. In germline, CDR1 is MRHNA, CDR2 SNTAGT. V shed 2 bases and J shed 4 bases, with 8 bases lying between them. This CDR3 has 14 amino acids. The CDR3 DNA sequence: TGTGCCAGCAGTGACGAGGCAGCCACCGGGGAGCTGTTTTTT. Its translation: CASSDEAATGELFF.